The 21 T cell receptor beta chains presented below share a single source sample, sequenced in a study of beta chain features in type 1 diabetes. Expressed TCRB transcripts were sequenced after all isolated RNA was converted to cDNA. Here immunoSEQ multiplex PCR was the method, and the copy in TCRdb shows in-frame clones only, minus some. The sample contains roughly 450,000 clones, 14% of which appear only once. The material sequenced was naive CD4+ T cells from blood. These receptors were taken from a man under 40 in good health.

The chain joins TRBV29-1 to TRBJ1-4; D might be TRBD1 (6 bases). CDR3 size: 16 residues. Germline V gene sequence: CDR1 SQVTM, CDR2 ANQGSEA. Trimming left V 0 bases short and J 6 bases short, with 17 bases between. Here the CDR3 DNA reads TGCAGCGTTGAAGATACAACAGGGTATTCGCATGAAAAACTGTTTTTT. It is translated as CSVEDTTGYSHEKLFF. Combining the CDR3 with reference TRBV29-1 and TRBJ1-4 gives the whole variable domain SAVISQKPSRDICQRGTSLTIQCQVDSQVTMMFWYRQQPGQSLTLIATANQGSEATYESGFVIDKFPISRPNLTFSTLTVSNMSPEDSSIYLCSVEDTTGYSHEKLFFGSGTQLSVL.

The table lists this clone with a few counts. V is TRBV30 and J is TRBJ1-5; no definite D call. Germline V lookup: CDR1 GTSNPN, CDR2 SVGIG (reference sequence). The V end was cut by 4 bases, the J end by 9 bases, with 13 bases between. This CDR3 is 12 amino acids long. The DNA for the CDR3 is TGTGCCTGGAACCAACCCACTGGGCCCCAGCATTTT. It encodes CAWNQPTGPQHF.

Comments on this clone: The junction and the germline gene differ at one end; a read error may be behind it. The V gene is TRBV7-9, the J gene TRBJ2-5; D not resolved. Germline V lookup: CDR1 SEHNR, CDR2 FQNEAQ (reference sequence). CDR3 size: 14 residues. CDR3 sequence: CTSSRMIGQETQYF. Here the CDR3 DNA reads TGTACCAGCAGCCGAATGATTGGACAAGAGACCCAGTACTTC.

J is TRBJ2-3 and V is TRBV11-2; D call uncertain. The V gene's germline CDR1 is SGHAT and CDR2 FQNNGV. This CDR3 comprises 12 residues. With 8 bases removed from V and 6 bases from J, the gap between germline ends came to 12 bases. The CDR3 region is CASGVIGDTQYF. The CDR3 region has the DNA TGTGCCAGCGGCGTGATTGGGGATACGCAGTATTTT.

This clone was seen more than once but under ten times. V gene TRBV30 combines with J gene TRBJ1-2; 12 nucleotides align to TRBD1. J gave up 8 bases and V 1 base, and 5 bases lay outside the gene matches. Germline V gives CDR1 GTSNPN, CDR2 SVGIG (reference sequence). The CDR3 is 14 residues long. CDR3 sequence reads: CAWSAGQGAAGYTF. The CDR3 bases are TGTGCCTGGAGTGCGGGACAGGGGGCAGCGGGCTACACCTTC.

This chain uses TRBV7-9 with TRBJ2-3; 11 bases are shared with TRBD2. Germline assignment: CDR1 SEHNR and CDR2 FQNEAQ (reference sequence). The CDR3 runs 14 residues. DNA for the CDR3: TGTGTCGCGGGGACTAGCGGAGGCCCGGATACGCAGTATTTT. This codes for CVAGTSGGPDTQYF.

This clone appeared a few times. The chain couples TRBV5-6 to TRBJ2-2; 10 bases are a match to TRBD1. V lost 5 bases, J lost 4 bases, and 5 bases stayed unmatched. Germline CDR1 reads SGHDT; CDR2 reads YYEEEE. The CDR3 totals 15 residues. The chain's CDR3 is CASRRQGAFTGELFF. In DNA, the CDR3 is TGTGCCAGCAGGAGACAGGGGGCGTTCACCGGGGAGCTGTTTTTT.

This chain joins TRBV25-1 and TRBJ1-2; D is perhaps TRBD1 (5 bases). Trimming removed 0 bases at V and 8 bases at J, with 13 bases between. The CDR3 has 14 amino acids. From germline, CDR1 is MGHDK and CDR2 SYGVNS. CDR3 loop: CASSEYKGVGGYTF. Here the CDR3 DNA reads TGTGCCAGCAGTGAATATAAAGGGGTTGGCGGCTACACCTTC.

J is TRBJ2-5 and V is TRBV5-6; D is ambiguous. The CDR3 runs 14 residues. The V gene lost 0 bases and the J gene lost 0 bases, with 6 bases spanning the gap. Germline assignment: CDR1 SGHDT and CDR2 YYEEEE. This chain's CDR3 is CASSLVGYQETQYF. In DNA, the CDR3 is TGTGCCAGCAGCTTGGTGGGATACCAAGAGACCCAGTACTTC. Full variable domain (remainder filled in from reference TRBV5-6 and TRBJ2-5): DAGVTQSPTHLIKTRGQQVTLRCSPKSGHDTVSWYQQALGQGPQFIFQYYEEEERQRGNFPDRFSGHQFPNYSSELNVNALLLGDSALYLCASSLVGYQETQYFGPGTRLLVL.

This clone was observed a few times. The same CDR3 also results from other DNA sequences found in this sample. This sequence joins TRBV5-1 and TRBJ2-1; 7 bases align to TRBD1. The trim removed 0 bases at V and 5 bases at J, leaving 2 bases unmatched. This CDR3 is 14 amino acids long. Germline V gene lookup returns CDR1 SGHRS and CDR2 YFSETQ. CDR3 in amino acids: CASSLGQGHNEQFF. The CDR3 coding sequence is TGCGCCAGCAGCTTGGGACAGGGTCACAATGAGCAGTTCTTC.

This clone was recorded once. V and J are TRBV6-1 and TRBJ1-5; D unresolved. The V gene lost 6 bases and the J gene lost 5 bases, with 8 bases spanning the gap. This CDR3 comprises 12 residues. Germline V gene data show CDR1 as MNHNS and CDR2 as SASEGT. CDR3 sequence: CASRDKYQPQHF. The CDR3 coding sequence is TGTGCCAGCAGGGATAAGTATCAGCCCCAGCATTTT.

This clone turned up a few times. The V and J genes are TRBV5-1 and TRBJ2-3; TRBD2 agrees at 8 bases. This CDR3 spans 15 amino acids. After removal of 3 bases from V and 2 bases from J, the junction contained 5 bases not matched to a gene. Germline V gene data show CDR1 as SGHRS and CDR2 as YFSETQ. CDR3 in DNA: TGCGCCAGCAGCTCGACTAGCGTGGTCACAGATACGCAGTATTTT. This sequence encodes CASSSTSVVTDTQYF.

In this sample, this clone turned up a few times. For the CDR3, the DNA is TGCGCCAGCAGCAAAGCGGGACCGGATGAAAAACTGTTTTTT. Its translation: CASSKAGPDEKLFF. The V and J genes are TRBV5-1 and TRBJ1-4, with a possible D match to TRBD1 (5 bases). The CDR3 spans 14 residues. V was trimmed by 4 bases and J by 6 bases, leaving 13 bases between them. CDR1 SGHRS and CDR2 YFSETQ come from the germline V gene.

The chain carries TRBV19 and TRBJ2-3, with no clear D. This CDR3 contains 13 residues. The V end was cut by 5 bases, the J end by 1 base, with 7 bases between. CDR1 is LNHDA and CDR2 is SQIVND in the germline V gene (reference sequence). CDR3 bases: TGTGCCAGTAGTTTCGGACGCACAGATACGCAGTATTTT. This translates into CASSFGRTDTQYF.

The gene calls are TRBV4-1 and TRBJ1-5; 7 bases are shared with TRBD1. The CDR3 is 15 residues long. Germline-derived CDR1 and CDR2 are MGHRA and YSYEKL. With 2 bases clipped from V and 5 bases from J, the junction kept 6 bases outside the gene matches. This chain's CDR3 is CASSQPDREHQPQHF. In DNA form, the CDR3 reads TGCGCCAGCAGCCAACCCGACAGGGAGCATCAGCCCCAGCATTTT.

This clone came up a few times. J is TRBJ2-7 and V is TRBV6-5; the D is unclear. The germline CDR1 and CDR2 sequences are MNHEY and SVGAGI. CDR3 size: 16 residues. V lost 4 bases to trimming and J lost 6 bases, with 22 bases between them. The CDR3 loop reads CASSWQRGWASGEQYF. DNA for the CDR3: TGTGCCAGCAGTTGGCAGAGAGGATGGGCATCTGGCGAGCAGTACTTC.

CDR3 sequence (DNA): TGCGCCAGCAGCCTCTTACTGGGGGCCGAGACCCAGTACTTC. It encodes CASSLLLGAETQYF. This chain joins TRBV4-3 and TRBJ2-5; a weak D match, TRBD1 (6 bases). Germline V gives CDR1 LGHNA, CDR2 YSLEER. Trimming took 4 bases from V and 5 from J, leaving 14 bases between them. CDR3 length: 14 amino acids.

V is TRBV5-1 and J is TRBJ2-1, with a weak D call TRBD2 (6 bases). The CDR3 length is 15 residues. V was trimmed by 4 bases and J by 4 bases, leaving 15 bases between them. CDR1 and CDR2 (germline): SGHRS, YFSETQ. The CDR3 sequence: CASSNMGGEYNEQFF. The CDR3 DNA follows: TGCGCCAGCAGCAACATGGGCGGGGAATACAATGAGCAGTTCTTC.

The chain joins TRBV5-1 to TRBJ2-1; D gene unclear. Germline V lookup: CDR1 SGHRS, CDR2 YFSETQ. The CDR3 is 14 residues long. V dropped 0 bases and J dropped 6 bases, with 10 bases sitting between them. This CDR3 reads CASSLGPGPNEQFF. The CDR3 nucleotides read TGCGCCAGCAGCTTGGGACCCGGGCCCAATGAGCAGTTCTTC.

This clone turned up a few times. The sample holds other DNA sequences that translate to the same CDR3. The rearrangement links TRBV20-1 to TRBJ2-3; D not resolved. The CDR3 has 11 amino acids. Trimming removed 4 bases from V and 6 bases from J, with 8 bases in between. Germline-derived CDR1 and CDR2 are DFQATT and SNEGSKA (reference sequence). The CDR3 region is CSATWTDTQYF. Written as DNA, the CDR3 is TGCAGTGCTACATGGACGGATACGCAGTATTTT.

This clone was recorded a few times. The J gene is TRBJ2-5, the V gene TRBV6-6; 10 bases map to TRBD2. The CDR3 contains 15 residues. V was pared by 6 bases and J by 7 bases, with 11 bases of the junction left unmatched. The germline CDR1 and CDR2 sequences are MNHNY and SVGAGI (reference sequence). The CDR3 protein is CASREPGLAMGTQYF. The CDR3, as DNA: TGTGCCAGCAGGGAACCGGGACTAGCGATGGGGACCCAGTACTTC.